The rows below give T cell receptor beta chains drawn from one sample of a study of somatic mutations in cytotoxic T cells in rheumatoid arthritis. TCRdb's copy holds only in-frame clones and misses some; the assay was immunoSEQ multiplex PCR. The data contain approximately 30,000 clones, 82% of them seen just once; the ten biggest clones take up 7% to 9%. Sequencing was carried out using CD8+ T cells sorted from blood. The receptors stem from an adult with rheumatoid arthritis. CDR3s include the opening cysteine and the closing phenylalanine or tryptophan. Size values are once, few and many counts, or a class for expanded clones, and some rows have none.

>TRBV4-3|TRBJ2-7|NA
CASSPTQGGGVDEQYF
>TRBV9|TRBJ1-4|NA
CASSVEDRGGEKLFF
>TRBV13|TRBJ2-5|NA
CASSLFETQYF
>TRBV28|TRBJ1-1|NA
CASSFGGYTEAFF
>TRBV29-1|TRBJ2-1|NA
CSVEPTDNSYNEQFF
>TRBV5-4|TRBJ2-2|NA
CASSLSGELFF
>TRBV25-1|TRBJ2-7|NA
CASSGGTREYF
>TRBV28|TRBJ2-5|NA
CASSSPTGAQETQYF
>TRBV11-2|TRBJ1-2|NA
CASSPLGGTGDRYTF
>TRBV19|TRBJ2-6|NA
CASSPGTGMANVLTF
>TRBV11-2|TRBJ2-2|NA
CASSFGQGEITGELFF
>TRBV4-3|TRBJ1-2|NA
CASSQARQLNYGYTF
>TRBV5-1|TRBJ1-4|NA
CASSLREQSIREKLFF
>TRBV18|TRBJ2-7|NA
CASSLKRASGSALGYEQYF
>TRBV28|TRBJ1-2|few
CASSPTRDYDTF
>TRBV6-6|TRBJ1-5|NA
CASSPAPDRVPRPQHF
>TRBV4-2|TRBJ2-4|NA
CASSQDAVGLNLAKNIQYF